A single sample is the source of the 13 T cell receptor beta chains below, sequenced in a study of T cell responses to AZD1222 COVID-19 vaccine. Assay used: immunoSEQ multiplex PCR; TCRdb lists only in-frame clones, some missing. The sample carries fewer than 110,000 clones, 87% recorded once. The specimen comprised peripheral blood, sampled on day 0 of AZD1222 vaccination. These TCRs come from an adult in good health.

The chain joins TRBV25-1 to TRBJ2-3; no definite D call. V lost 5 bases and J lost 2, with 8 bases in between. There are 13 residues in the CDR3. CDR1 MGHDK and CDR2 SYGVNS come from the germline V gene. CDR3 amino acids: CASSPAATDTQYF. The CDR3 bases are TGTGCCAGCAGTCCCGCGGCCACAGATACGCAGTATTTT.

V and J are TRBV5-4 and TRBJ1-2; D ambiguous. V lost 0 bases and J 3 bases, leaving 9 bases between the germline ends. The CDR3 is 14 amino acids. CDR1 and CDR2 (germline): SGHNT, YYREEE (reference sequence). CDR3 DNA: TGTGCCAGCAGCTTGGTACCGAATCACTATGGCTACACCTTC. Amino acids: CASSLVPNHYGYTF.

V gene TRBV7-2 combines with J gene TRBJ2-3; 7 bases are a match to TRBD2. In germline, CDR1 is SGHTA, CDR2 FQGNSA. Trimming took 5 bases from V and 5 from J; bases not matched to a gene: 7. This CDR3 spans 14 amino acids. The CDR3 loop is CASSRPGGGDTQYF. The CDR3 region has the DNA TGTGCCAGCAGCCGGCCGGGGGGAGGAGATACGCAGTATTTT. Together with reference TRBV7-2 and TRBJ2-3, the CDR3 gives the full variable domain: GAGVSQSPSNKVTEKGKDVELRCDPISGHTALYWYRQSLGQGLEFLIYFQGNSAPDKSGLPSDRFSAERTGGSVSTLTIQRTQQEDSAVYLCASSRPGGGDTQYFGPGTRLTVL.

This clone occurred a few times. The CDR3 spells CASSSGTSGQGEQYF. As DNA, the CDR3 is TGTGCCAGCAGTTCCGGGACTAGCGGACAGGGTGAGCAGTACTTC. The V call is TRBV5-4, the J call TRBJ2-7, with 11 bases fitting TRBD2. This CDR3 contains 15 residues. Germline lookup yields CDR1 SGHNT and CDR2 YYREEE (reference sequence). J lost 7 bases, V lost 5 bases, and 11 bases had no gene match.

This chain joins TRBV6-1 and TRBJ1-2; 9 bases line up with TRBD1. The CDR3 is 15 residues long. Unmatched junction bases numbered 3, after V lost 1 base and J lost 3 bases. Germline CDR1 reads MNHNS; CDR2 reads SASEGT. CDR3 sequence (DNA): TGTGCCAGCAGTGAAGAGGGACAGGGCCACTATGGCTACACCTTC. Translated: CASSEEGQGHYGYTF.

The chain employs TRBV19 and TRBJ2-1, with 9 bases fitting TRBD1. V was pared by 10 bases and J by 6 bases, with 10 bases of the junction left unmatched. The germline V gene has CDR1 LNHDA and CDR2 SQIVND (reference sequence). This CDR3 is built from 14 residues. Here the CDR3 reads CATDRGLGSNEQFF. As DNA, the CDR3 is TGTGCCACCGACAGGGGGTTGGGAAGCAATGAGCAGTTCTTC. The full variable domain, with the rest looked up from reference TRBV19 and TRBJ2-1, is DGGITQSPKYLFRKEGQNVTLSCEQNLNHDAMYWYRQDPGQGLRLIYYSQIVNDFQKGDIAEGYSVSREKKESFPLTVTSAQKNPTAFYLCATDRGLGSNEQFFGPGTRLTVL.

The rearrangement joins TRBV15 to TRBJ2-1; the D is unclear. Trimming cost V 8 bases and J 0 bases, with 11 bases left between them. CDR3 length: 14 residues. Germline CDR1 and CDR2: LNHNV and YYDKDF (reference sequence). The CDR3 protein is CATSDLSSYNEQFF. DNA of the CDR3: TGTGCCACCTCCGATCTGAGCTCCTACAATGAGCAGTTCTTC.

V is TRBV27 and J is TRBJ2-7; D remains unclear. The V gene lost 6 bases and the J gene lost 4 bases, with 16 bases spanning the gap. The germline V gene has CDR1 MNHEY and CDR2 SMNVEV (reference sequence). The CDR3 contains 14 residues. The CDR3 region has the DNA TGTGCCAGCAGACCTCTGGGCAGTAAATACGAGCAGTACTTC. Encoded protein: CASRPLGSKYEQYF.

This clone was recorded only once. V is TRBV18 and J is TRBJ1-3, with D tentatively TRBD1 (5 bases). This CDR3 comprises 16 residues. V was clipped by 0 bases and J by 0 bases, with 9 bases between them. CDR1 and CDR2 from the germline V gene are KGHSH and LQKENI. CDR3: CASSPPTGGSGNTIYF. For the CDR3, the DNA is TGTGCCAGCTCACCACCTACAGGAGGCTCTGGAAACACCATATATTTT.

V and J are TRBV20-1 and TRBJ2-7; D uncertain. The CDR3 is made up of 11 amino acids. Deletions cut 3 bases from V and 7 bases from J, with 10 bases between. Germline V gene data show CDR1 as DFQATT and CDR2 as SNEGSKA (reference sequence). The CDR3 nucleotides read TGCAGTGCTAGCCCTGCCGGGGAGCAGTACTTC. Protein sequence: CSASPAGEQYF.

V usage is TRBV18 and J usage is TRBJ2-2, with TRBD2 as a possible D gene (5 bases). The ends were cut back, 4 bases at V and 0 bases at J, with 9 bases in the middle. Germline V gene lookup returns CDR1 KGHSH and CDR2 LQKENI. This CDR3 is built from 15 residues. In nucleotides, the CDR3 is TGTGCCAGCTCACGAGACTACTCGAACACCGGGGAGCTGTTTTTT. Its protein is CASSRDYSNTGELFF.

This clone appeared once. This chain links TRBV29-1 with TRBJ2-2, with unresolved D. The V gene lost 8 bases and the J gene lost 7 bases, with 11 bases spanning the gap. Germline assignment: CDR1 SQVTM and CDR2 ANQGSEA. The CDR3 spans 11 residues. The CDR3 loop reads CSTRAGGELFF. The CDR3 DNA reads as TGCAGCACCCGTGCAGGCGGGGAGCTGTTTTTT.

The genes are TRBV7-9 and TRBJ1-4, with 10 bases aligning to TRBD1. The CDR3 is 14 amino acids. The germline gives CDR1 SEHNR, CDR2 FQNEAQ (reference sequence). With 5 bases clipped from V and 6 bases from J, the junction kept 3 bases outside the gene matches. The CDR3 bases are TGTGCCAGCAGCACCGGGACAGGGGATGAAAAACTGTTTTTT. Translated: CASSTGTGDEKLFF.